The rows below give T cell receptor beta chains drawn from one sample of a study of CD8 T cells in ankylosing spondylitis. MiXCR, applied by TCRdb to the 5' RACE reads, yields one record per CDR3 protein. The data hold 200,000 to 300,000 distinct CDR3 sequences, with about 24% observed a single time. Sequencing was done on a sample of blood, either unsorted or a sorted T cell fraction (not recorded which). The origin of the receptors is a male donor with ankylosing spondylitis or in good health (not recorded which). CDR3s include the opening cysteine and the closing phenylalanine or tryptophan. Fields, in order: clone size, J gene, V gene, D gene, CDR3 DNA, CDR3 protein. The D gene is left open where the match is weak. Clone size, where shown, is once, few, many, or a class for clones that have expanded.

few | TRBJ2-5 | TRBV29-1 | - | TGCAGCACCGAATTCGCCAGAGGAGAGACCCAGTACTTC | CSTEFARGETQYF
- | TRBJ2-3 | TRBV29-1 | - | TGCAGCGTTAGGGCAGTAACAGATACGCAGTATTTT | CSVRAVTDTQYF
many | TRBJ2-1 | TRBV2 | - | TGTGCCAGCAAGGATGGGAGGCGCAAGTACAATGAGCAGTTCTTC | CASKDGRRKYNEQFF
once | TRBJ2-5 | TRBV5-1 | TRBD1 | TGCGCCAGCAGCTTACGACAGGGGGAGACCCAGTACTTC | CASSLRQGETQYF
many | TRBJ2-2 | TRBV5-5 | - | TGTGCCAGCAGCTTGGCAGCGAACACCGGGGAGCTGTTTTTT | CASSLAANTGELFF
few | TRBJ2-7 | TRBV20-1 | - | TGCAGTCCCAAGAAGGCGGCGACTGGCGGCTACGAGCAGTACTTC | CSPKKAATGGYEQYF
- | TRBJ2-2 | TRBV11-3 | - | TGTGCCAGTTCTAGACAGTTCACCGGGGAGCTGTTTTTT | CASSRQFTGELFF
- | TRBJ2-1 | TRBV7-8 | - | TGTGCCAGCAGCTTATTTGTACCCCCCGAAGGCAATGAGCAGTTCTTC | CASSLFVPPEGNEQFF
- | TRBJ2-5 | TRBV24-1 | - | TGTGCCACCAGTGATTTGGTCCGGGAAGAGACCCAGTACTTC | CATSDLVREETQYF
- | TRBJ2-7 | TRBV20-1 | - | TGCAGTGCTAGACCCCCTAAAGGCTACGAGCAGTACTTC | CSARPPKGYEQYF
few | TRBJ2-7 | TRBV7-9 | - | TGTGCCAGCAGCTCCCTAAGACTAGACCCCAGCTCCTACGAGCAGTACTTC | CASSSLRLDPSSYEQYF
- | TRBJ2-7 | TRBV18 | - | TGTGCCAGCTCACCACTGGGATCCTACGAGCAGTACTTC | CASSPLGSYEQYF
many | TRBJ1-5 | TRBV20-1 | TRBD1 | TGCAGTGCCCAGGGGGCAGGACATAGCAATCAGCCCCAGCATTTT | CSAQGAGHSNQPQHF
- | TRBJ1-6 | TRBV12-3/TRBV12-4 | - | TGTGCCAGCAGTTTAGGGAGGTATAATTCACCCCTCCACTTT | CASSLGRYNSPLHF
many | TRBJ2-5 | TRBV6-1 | - | TGTGCCAGCAGGATGACCGAACAAGAGACCCAGTACTTC | CASRMTEQETQYF
many | TRBJ2-3 | TRBV27 | - | TGTGCCAGCAGTTTATTGGGCCGCGCAGATACGCAGTATTTT | CASSLLGRADTQYF